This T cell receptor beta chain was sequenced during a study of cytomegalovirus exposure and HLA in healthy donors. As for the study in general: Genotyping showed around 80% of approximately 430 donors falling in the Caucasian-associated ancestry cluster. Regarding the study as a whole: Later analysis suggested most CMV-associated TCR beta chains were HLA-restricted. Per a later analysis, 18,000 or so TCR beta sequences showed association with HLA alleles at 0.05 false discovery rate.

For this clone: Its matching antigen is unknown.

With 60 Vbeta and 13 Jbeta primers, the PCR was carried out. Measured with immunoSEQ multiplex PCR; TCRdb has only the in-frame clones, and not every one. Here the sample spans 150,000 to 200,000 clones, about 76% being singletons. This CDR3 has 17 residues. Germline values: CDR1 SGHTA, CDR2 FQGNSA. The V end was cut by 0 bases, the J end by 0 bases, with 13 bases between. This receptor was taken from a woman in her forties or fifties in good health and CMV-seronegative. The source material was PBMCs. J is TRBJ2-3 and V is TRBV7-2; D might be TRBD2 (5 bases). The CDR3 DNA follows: TGTGCCAGCAGCTTAGCATCCGGGCGAGGGAGCACAGATACGCAGTATTTT. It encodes CASSLASGRGSTDTQYF.